The sequence of this T cell receptor (beta chain) was determined in a study of blood T cell repertoires in COVID-19. Using immunoSEQ multiplex PCR, the repertoire was profiled, and TCRdb retains in-frame clones only, with some absent. The profile covers around 220,000 clones, with around 80% appearing a single time and 6.5% to 8.5% taken by the ten largest. V was cut by 7 bases and J by 1 base, with 15 bases left in between. This CDR3 is 15 amino acids long. Looked up from germline, CDR1 is SGHTS and CDR2 is YDEGEE. The J gene is TRBJ1-5, the V gene TRBV5-8, with a weak D call TRBD1 (6 bases). The receptor was isolated from a woman in her forties with acute COVID-19. The sample consisted of PBMCs or T cells enriched from blood (not recorded which). The CDR3 loop reads CASGQQGPSNQPQHF. CDR3 DNA: TGTGCCAGCGGCCAACAGGGACCCAGCAATCAGCCCCAGCATTTT.